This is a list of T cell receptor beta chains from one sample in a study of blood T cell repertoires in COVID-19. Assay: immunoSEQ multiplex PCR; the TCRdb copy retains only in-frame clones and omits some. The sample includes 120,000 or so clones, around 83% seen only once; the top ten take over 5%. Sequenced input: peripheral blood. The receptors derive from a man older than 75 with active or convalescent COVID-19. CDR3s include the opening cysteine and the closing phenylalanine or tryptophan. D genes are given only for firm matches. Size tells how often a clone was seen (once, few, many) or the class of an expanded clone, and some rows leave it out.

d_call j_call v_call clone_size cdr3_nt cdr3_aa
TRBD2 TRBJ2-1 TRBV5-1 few TGCGCCAGCAGCGCGACTAGCGGGGGGCTTTACAATGAGCAGTTCTTC CASSATSGGLYNEQFF
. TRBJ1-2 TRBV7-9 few TGTGCCACCCTTGGGGGGGGTAACTATGGCTACACCTTC CATLGGGNYGYTF
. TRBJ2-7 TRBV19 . TGTGCCAGTAGTATTGGGCAGAGCTACGAGCAGTACTTC CASSIGQSYEQYF
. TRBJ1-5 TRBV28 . TGTGCCAGCAGTTCTCGCAAGGGGCCCCTTCAGCCCCAGCATTTT CASSSRKGPLQPQHF
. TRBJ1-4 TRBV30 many TGTGCCTGGACCTCCACCCCCCAGGGCCCTGCAACTAATGAAAAACTGTTTTTT CAWTSTPQGPATNEKLFF
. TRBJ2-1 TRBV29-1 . TGCAGCATAGGAGGGACCAATGAGCAGTTCTTC CSIGGTNEQFF
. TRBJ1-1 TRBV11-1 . TGTGCCAGCAGCTTATACTTGAACACTGAAGCTTTCTTT CASSLYLNTEAFF
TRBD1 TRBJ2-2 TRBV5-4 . TGTGCCAGCAGCTTGGATACAGGGGTAGGGGAGCTGTTTTTT CASSLDTGVGELFF
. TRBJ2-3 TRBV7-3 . TGTGCCAGCAGCTCCCGGGGGGCCGGAATAGATACGCAGTATTTT CASSSRGAGIDTQYF
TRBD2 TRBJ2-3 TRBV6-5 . TGTGCCAGCAGTTTAAGAGCGGGGGACTTGCCAGATACGCAGTATTTT CASSLRAGDLPDTQYF
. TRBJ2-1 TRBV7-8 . TGTGCCAGCAGCCGAACTATGAACAATGAGCAGTTCTTC CASSRTMNNEQFF
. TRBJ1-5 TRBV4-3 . TGCGCCAGCAGCCAAGATTCGGGGGATCAGCCCCAGCATTTT CASSQDSGDQPQHF
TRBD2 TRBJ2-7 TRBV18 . TGTGCCAGCTCACCACCCTCTAGCGGGGCGCGGGAGCAGTACTTC CASSPPSSGAREQYF
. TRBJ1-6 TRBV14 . TGTGCCAGCAGCCATACAGGAGGGCGTTGGCACTTT CASSHTGGRWHF
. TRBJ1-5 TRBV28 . TGTGCCAGCAGTCCACAGGTATTAGAGCCCCAGCATTTT CASSPQVLEPQHF
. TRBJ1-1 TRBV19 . TGTGCCAGACCCAGGGGCCCTGAAGCTTTCTTT CARPRGPEAFF
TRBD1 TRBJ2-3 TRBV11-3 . TGTGCCAGCAGCTTATTAGGGGGCGAAGATACGCAGTATTTT CASSLLGGEDTQYF
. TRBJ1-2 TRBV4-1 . TGCGCCAGCAGCCAAGAGACTGCAAACTATGGCTACACCTTC CASSQETANYGYTF
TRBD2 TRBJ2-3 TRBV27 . TGTGCCAGCAGTCGCGGGAGTACTAGCACAGATACGCAGTATTTT CASSRGSTSTDTQYF
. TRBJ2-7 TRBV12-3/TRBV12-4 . TGTGCCAGCAGTCAGCGGACGGAGATGGAGCAGTACTTC CASSQRTEMEQYF
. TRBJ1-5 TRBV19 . TGTGCCAGTAGTATTTCACATCTCAATCAGCCCCAGCATTTT CASSISHLNQPQHF
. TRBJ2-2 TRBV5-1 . TGCGCCAGCAGCTTGGCTGGGGTGGGGCAGAACACCGGGGAGCTGTTTTTT CASSLAGVGQNTGELFF
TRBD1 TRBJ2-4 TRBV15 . TGTGCCACCAGCAGACTCGGACAGGTTCAGTACTTC CATSRLGQVQYF
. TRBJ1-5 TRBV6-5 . TGTGCCAGCAGAACCCGGGGGCAGCCCCAGCATTTT CASRTRGQPQHF
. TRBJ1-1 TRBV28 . TGTGCCAGCAGTTTGGCAGGGGCCACGAACACTGAAGCTTTCTTT CASSLAGATNTEAFF
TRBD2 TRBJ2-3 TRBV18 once TGTGCCAGCTCACCACCGACAGCGGGGGGACAAACAGATACGCAGTATTTT CASSPPTAGGQTDTQYF
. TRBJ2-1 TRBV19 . TGTGCCAGTAGACCAGTCTCCTACAATGAGCAGTTCTTC CASRPVSYNEQFF
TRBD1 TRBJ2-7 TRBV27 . TGTGCCAGCAGTGCCCAACAGGGGTACGAGCAGTACTTC CASSAQQGYEQYF
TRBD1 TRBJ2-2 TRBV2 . TGTGCCAGCAGTTCCGACAGGGCCGGAACCGGGGAGCTGTTTTTT CASSSDRAGTGELFF
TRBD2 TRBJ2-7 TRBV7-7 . TGTGCTAGCAGCCCTTTAGCGGGGAACGAGCAGTACTTC CASSPLAGNEQYF
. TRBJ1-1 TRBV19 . TGTGCCAGTACCCCCCACCGGGGAGGGGACACTGAAGCTTTCTTT CASTPHRGGDTEAFF
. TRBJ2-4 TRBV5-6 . TGTGCCAGCAGCCACTCAGGGGAAAACATTCAGTACTTC CASSHSGENIQYF
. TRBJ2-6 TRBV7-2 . TGTGCCAGCGCTACAGAGGGCTCTGGGGCCAACGTCCTGACTTTC CASATEGSGANVLTF
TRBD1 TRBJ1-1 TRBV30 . TGTGCCGGACAGGGGCGGACTGAAGCTTTCTTT CAGQGRTEAFF
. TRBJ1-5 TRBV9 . TGTGCCAGCAGCGACCCGGGGAATCAGCCCCAGCATTTT CASSDPGNQPQHF
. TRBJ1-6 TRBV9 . TGTGCCAGCAGCCCAGTGGAGGGGAGTAGCCTCCACTTT CASSPVEGSSLHF
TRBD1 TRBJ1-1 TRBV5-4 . TGTGCCAGCAGCCCCAAGGACAGGGTCACTGAAGCTTTCTTT CASSPKDRVTEAFF
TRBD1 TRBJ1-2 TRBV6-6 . TGTGCCAGCAGTCCCCATGACAGGGAAGGGTATGGCTACACCTTC CASSPHDREGYGYTF
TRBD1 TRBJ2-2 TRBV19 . TGTGCCAGTAGGAGGGACAGGGGAAACACCGGGGAGCTGTTTTTT CASRRDRGNTGELFF
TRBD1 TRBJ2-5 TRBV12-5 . TGTGCTAGTGGCCTATCTGTCTGGACAGGGGGCTATGGGGAGACCCAGTACTTC CASGLSVWTGGYGETQYF
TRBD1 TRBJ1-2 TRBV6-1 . TGTGCCAGCAGTGATATCCGGGACAGTGTCTATGGCTACACCTTC CASSDIRDSVYGYTF
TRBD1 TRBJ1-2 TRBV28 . TGTGCCAGCAGGGGACAGGGGGAGGACTATGGCTACACCTTC CASRGQGEDYGYTF
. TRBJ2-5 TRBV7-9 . TGTGCCAGCAGCTTAGGGCAGAAGACCCAGTACTTC CASSLGQKTQYF
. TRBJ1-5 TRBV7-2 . TGTGCCAGCAGCTTAGTAGCAGGGTTCAATCAGCCCCAGCATTTT CASSLVAGFNQPQHF
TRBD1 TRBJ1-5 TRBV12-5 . TGTGCTAGTGTACCAGGGGGCAACGATCAGCCCCAGCATTTT CASVPGGNDQPQHF
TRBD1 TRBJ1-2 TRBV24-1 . TGTGCCACCAGTGAAGGACAGGGGAGGGATGGCTACACCTTC CATSEGQGRDGYTF
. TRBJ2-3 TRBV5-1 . TGCGCCAGCAGCTGGGCAGGGGCAGGGGATACGCAGTATTTT CASSWAGAGDTQYF
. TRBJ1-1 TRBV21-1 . TGTGCCAGCAGCAGGAATAGGGGTTGTGAAGCTTTCTTT CASSRNRGCEAFF
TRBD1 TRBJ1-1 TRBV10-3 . TGTGCCATCAGTGAGGGACAGGGTGTCACTGAAGCTTTCTTT CAISEGQGVTEAFF
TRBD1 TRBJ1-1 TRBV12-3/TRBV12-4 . TGTGCCAGCAGCAGACAGGGGAACACTGAAGCTTTCTTT CASSRQGNTEAFF
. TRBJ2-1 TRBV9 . TGTGCCAGCAGCTCCAGGGGTAGGGGTGGCTACAATGAGCAGTTCTTC CASSSRGRGGYNEQFF
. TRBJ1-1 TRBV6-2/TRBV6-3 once TGTGCCAGCAGTTATACTTTCGAGAACACTGAAGCTTTCTTT CASSYTFENTEAFF
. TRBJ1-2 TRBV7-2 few TGTGCCAGCAGCTTAGAGCAGGGGAACTATGGCTACACCTTC CASSLEQGNYGYTF
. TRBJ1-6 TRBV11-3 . TGTGCCAGCAGCTTAGATAGGCAGGGGCATAATTCACCCCTCCACTTT CASSLDRQGHNSPLHF
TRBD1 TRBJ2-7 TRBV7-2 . TGTGCCAGCAGCTTAGCGACAGGGAACTACGAGCAGTACTTC CASSLATGNYEQYF
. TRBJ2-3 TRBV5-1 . TGCGCCAGCAGCTTAACAGGAGCCACAGATACGCAGTATTTT CASSLTGATDTQYF
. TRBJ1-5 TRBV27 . TGTGCCAGCAGTTTATTGGAGAATCAGCCCCAGCATTTT CASSLLENQPQHF
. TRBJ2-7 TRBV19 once TGTGCCAGTAGTATACAAACAGGAACCTACGAGCAGTACTTC CASSIQTGTYEQYF
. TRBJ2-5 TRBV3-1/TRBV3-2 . TGTGCCAGCAGCCGACAGCAAGAGACCCAGTACTTC CASSRQQETQYF
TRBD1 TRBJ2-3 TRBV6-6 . TGTGCCAGCAGTGGACCGGGACAGGACACAGATACGCAGTATTTT CASSGPGQDTDTQYF